This entry lists 21 T cell receptor beta chains sequenced from one sample in a study of shared T cell receptors in the human thymus. Generated by immunoSEQ multiplex PCR, the TCRdb table keeps only in-frame clones and is missing some. The table lists hundreds of thousands of clones, roughly 94% of them singletons. Sequencing used thymocytes. All receptors come from a human donor.

The V call is TRBV18, the J call TRBJ1-1, with D uncertain. This CDR3 has 16 residues. V shed 0 bases and J shed 1 base, with 12 bases lying between them. CDR1 is KGHSH and CDR2 is LQKENI in the germline V gene. CDR3: CASSPPETDENTEAFF. CDR3 coding DNA: TGTGCCAGCTCACCACCCGAGACCGATGAGAACACTGAAGCTTTCTTT.

The chain recombines TRBV5-1 with TRBJ2-3, with 8 bases matching TRBD2. With V trimmed by 4 bases and J by 2 bases, 12 bases remained unmatched. There are 17 residues in the CDR3. CDR1 is SGHRS and CDR2 is YFSETQ in the germline V gene. In DNA, the CDR3 is TGCGCCAGCAGCAGAACACTAGCGGCCCTCCTCACAGATACGCAGTATTTT. As protein: CASSRTLAALLTDTQYF.

The chain employs TRBV9 and TRBJ1-4; possibly TRBD1 for D (6 bases). Trimming shortened V by 4 bases and J by 7 bases, and 32 bases separated the two germline ends. The CDR3 has 20 residues. Germline V lookup: CDR1 SGDLS, CDR2 YYNGEE. The CDR3 loop reads CASSSRTVGTFVARTEKLFF. CDR3 in DNA: TGTGCCAGCAGCTCCCGGACAGTAGGTACTTTTGTAGCTAGAACTGAAAAACTGTTTTTT.

V usage is TRBV19 and J usage is TRBJ1-2; tentative D call: TRBD1 (6 bases). The CDR3 runs 14 residues. Germline loops: CDR1 LNHDA, CDR2 SQIVND (reference sequence). Trimming took 6 bases from V and 4 from J, leaving 15 bases between them. CDR3 region: CASRNRRGVYGYTF. For the CDR3, the DNA is TGTGCCAGTAGGAACCGGAGGGGGGTCTATGGCTACACCTTC.

This chain connects TRBV20-1 to TRBJ2-7; the D gene is possibly TRBD2 (5 bases). Trimming removed 3 bases at V and 2 bases at J, with 5 bases between. The CDR3 totals 11 residues. Looked up from germline, CDR1 is DFQATT and CDR2 is SNEGSKA (reference sequence). The CDR3 reads CSARTTYEQYF. In DNA form, the CDR3 reads TGCAGTGCTAGGACTACCTACGAGCAGTACTTC.

The CDR3 loop is CASSYSEGSGNTIYF. The CDR3 nucleotides are TGTGCCAGCAGTTACTCCGAAGGGTCCGGAAACACCATATATTTT. The chain employs TRBV6-5 and TRBJ1-3; no clear D. This CDR3 has 15 residues. V was trimmed by 0 bases and J by 4 bases, leaving 10 bases between them. Germline V CDR1 and CDR2: MNHEY, SVGAGI.

The rearrangement uses TRBV7-2 and TRBJ1-1; unclear D gene. CDR1 is SGHTA, CDR2 FQGNSA, per germline. CDR3 length: 15 amino acids. Trimming removed 4 bases from V and 5 bases from J, with 17 bases in between. The CDR3 loop reads CASSSVAPLGTEAFF. The CDR3 region has the DNA TGTGCCAGCAGCTCGGTTGCCCCCCTGGGAACTGAAGCTTTCTTT.

CDR3 DNA sequence: TGTGCCAGCCTCCGGGAGGGGATGGGCAGTTGCAATGAGCAGTTCTTC. This sequence encodes CASLREGMGSCNEQFF. This chain uses TRBV7-9 with TRBJ2-1, with TRBD2 identical over 8 bases. The CDR3 covers 16 residues. The V gene end was trimmed by 8 bases and the J gene end by 6 bases; junction bases not matched to a gene: 15. Germline lookup yields CDR1 SEHNR and CDR2 FQNEAQ (reference sequence).

V gene TRBV15 combines with J gene TRBJ2-1; 8 bases are shared with TRBD2. With V trimmed by 3 bases and J by 6 bases, 4 bases remained unmatched. Germline loops: CDR1 LNHNV, CDR2 YYDKDF (reference sequence). The CDR3 extends over 14 amino acids. Here the CDR3 reads CATSSSGSRNEQFF. The CDR3 nucleotides are TGTGCCACCAGCAGCAGCGGGAGTCGCAATGAGCAGTTCTTC.

This rearrangement joins TRBV27 to TRBJ2-7; D is perhaps TRBD1 or TRBD2 (5 bases each). Germline assignment: CDR1 MNHEY and CDR2 SMNVEV (reference sequence). V lost 5 bases, J lost 3 bases, and 17 bases lay in between. The CDR3 sequence is 15 residues long. CDR3: CASSQGPTRGYEQYF. The CDR3 bases are TGTGCCAGCAGTCAAGGACCCACGAGGGGCTACGAGCAGTACTTC.

The genes are TRBV18 and TRBJ2-5; 8 positions match TRBD1. V dropped 4 bases and J dropped 0; count of bases not matched to a gene: 4. The CDR3 sequence is 15 residues long. Germline V gene sequence: CDR1 KGHSH, CDR2 LQKENI. CDR3 residues: CASSRWDRNQETQYF. DNA of the CDR3: TGTGCCAGCTCACGTTGGGACAGGAACCAAGAGACCCAGTACTTC.

The chain links TRBV19 to TRBJ1-2, with 8 bases lining up with TRBD1. Germline CDR1 reads LNHDA; CDR2 reads SQIVND (reference sequence). This CDR3 has 14 amino acids. V lost 5 bases and J lost 3; bases outside the gene matches: 5. CDR3 coding DNA: TGTGCCAGTAGTTCAACAGGGGGTGACTATGGCTACACCTTC. It specifies CASSSTGGDYGYTF.

CDR3 amino acids: CASSLEGKRISYNEQFF. Written as DNA, the CDR3 is TGTGCCAGCAGCTTGGAGGGGAAGCGGATCTCCTACAATGAGCAGTTCTTC. V is TRBV5-4 and J is TRBJ2-1; perhaps D is TRBD1 or TRBD2 (5 bases each). The CDR3 extends over 17 amino acids. Germline loops: CDR1 SGHNT, CDR2 YYREEE (reference sequence). Between the trimmed V and J ends, which lost 0 bases and 0 bases, there was a span of 13 bases.

This sequence joins TRBV6-1 and TRBJ2-5; 10 nucleotides align to TRBD1. Per the germline V gene, CDR1 is MNHNS and CDR2 is SASEGT. CDR3 length: 21 residues. The junction had 19 bases not matched to a gene; V was cut back by 1 base and J by 2 bases. The CDR3 reads CASSEGEVTGGRGTRQETQYF. The CDR3 nucleotides read TGTGCCAGCAGTGAAGGGGAGGTGACAGGGGGCCGAGGGACTAGACAAGAGACCCAGTACTTC.

The CDR3 coding sequence is TGTGCCATCAGTGATTTCGCGAGACAGGGCAACACCGGGGAGCTGTTTTTT. This translates into CAISDFARQGNTGELFF. This chain links TRBV10-3 with TRBJ2-2; 7 bases fit TRBD1. Looked up from germline, CDR1 is ENHRY and CDR2 is SYGVKD. There are 17 residues in the CDR3. J gave up 2 bases and V 3 bases, and 9 bases lay outside the gene matches.

The J gene is TRBJ2-2, the V gene TRBV7-2, with a weak D call TRBD2 (5 bases). CDR1 SGHTA and CDR2 FQGNSA come from the germline V gene. The CDR3 loop spans 17 amino acids. The V end lost 1 base, the J end lost 5 bases, and 17 bases lay between the germline ends. CDR3 DNA: TGTGCCAGCAGCTTAGATGTGGGAGCCTGGAGTACCGGGGAGCTGTTTTTT. Its translation is CASSLDVGAWSTGELFF. Supplemented by reference TRBV7-2 and TRBJ2-2, the full variable domain reads GAGVSQSPSNKVTEKGKDVELRCDPISGHTALYWYRQSLGQGLEFLIYFQGNSAPDKSGLPSDRFSAERTGGSVSTLTIQRTQQEDSAVYLCASSLDVGAWSTGELFFGEGSRLTVL.

The chain has TRBV6-5 and TRBJ2-7; tentative D call: TRBD2 (5 bases). V was pared by 9 bases and J by 0 bases, with 18 bases between. CDR3 size: 15 residues. The V gene's germline CDR1 is MNHEY and CDR2 SVGAGI. CDR3 sequence reads: CARNTRRGTSYEQYF. For the CDR3, the DNA is TGTGCCAGAAATACCCGCCGGGGTACCTCCTACGAGCAGTACTTC.

This clone showed up just once. The chain joins TRBV5-6 to TRBJ2-7, with 8 bases fitting TRBD1. Germline V gives CDR1 SGHDT, CDR2 YYEEEE. The ends lost 4 bases at V and 2 bases at J; junction bases unmatched: 8. CDR3 length: 15 residues. DNA for the CDR3: TGTGCCAGCAGCAACCCCCAGGACAGGGCCTACGAGCAGTACTTC. Translation gives CASSNPQDRAYEQYF.

The genes are TRBV6-1 and TRBJ1-1; no firm D call. This CDR3 is built from 16 residues. V was clipped by 2 bases and J by 1 base, with 14 bases between them. Germline loops: CDR1 MNHNS, CDR2 SASEGT. CDR3 loop: CASSETANTPNTEAFF. As DNA, the CDR3 is TGTGCCAGCAGTGAAACGGCAAACACCCCGAACACTGAAGCTTTCTTT.

The rearrangement uses TRBV7-2 and TRBJ2-7, with D tentatively TRBD2 (5 bases). The V end was cut by 3 bases, the J end by 4 bases, with 16 bases between. The CDR3 has 15 amino acids. Germline CDR1 reads SGHTA; CDR2 reads FQGNSA. CDR3 protein: CASSLSDYQTYEQYF. CDR3 DNA sequence: TGTGCCAGCAGCTTGTCTGACTACCAAACTTACGAGCAGTACTTC.

This clone has only one observation. The chain carries TRBV5-1 and TRBJ2-6, with D unclear. This CDR3 spans 18 amino acids. With 0 bases removed from V and 0 bases from J, the gap between germline ends came to 13 bases. Germline V gene lookup returns CDR1 SGHRS and CDR2 YFSETQ. This CDR3 is CASSLGVRRVSGANVLTF. The CDR3 bases are TGCGCCAGCAGCTTGGGCGTCAGGAGAGTCTCTGGGGCCAACGTCCTGACTTTC. Variable domain in full (rest from reference TRBV5-1 and TRBJ2-6): KAGVTQTPRYLIKTRGQQVTLSCSPISGHRSVSWYQQTPGQGLQFLFEYFSETQRNKGNFPGRFSGRQFSNSRSEMNVSTLELGDSALYLCASSLGVRRVSGANVLTFGAGSRLTVL.